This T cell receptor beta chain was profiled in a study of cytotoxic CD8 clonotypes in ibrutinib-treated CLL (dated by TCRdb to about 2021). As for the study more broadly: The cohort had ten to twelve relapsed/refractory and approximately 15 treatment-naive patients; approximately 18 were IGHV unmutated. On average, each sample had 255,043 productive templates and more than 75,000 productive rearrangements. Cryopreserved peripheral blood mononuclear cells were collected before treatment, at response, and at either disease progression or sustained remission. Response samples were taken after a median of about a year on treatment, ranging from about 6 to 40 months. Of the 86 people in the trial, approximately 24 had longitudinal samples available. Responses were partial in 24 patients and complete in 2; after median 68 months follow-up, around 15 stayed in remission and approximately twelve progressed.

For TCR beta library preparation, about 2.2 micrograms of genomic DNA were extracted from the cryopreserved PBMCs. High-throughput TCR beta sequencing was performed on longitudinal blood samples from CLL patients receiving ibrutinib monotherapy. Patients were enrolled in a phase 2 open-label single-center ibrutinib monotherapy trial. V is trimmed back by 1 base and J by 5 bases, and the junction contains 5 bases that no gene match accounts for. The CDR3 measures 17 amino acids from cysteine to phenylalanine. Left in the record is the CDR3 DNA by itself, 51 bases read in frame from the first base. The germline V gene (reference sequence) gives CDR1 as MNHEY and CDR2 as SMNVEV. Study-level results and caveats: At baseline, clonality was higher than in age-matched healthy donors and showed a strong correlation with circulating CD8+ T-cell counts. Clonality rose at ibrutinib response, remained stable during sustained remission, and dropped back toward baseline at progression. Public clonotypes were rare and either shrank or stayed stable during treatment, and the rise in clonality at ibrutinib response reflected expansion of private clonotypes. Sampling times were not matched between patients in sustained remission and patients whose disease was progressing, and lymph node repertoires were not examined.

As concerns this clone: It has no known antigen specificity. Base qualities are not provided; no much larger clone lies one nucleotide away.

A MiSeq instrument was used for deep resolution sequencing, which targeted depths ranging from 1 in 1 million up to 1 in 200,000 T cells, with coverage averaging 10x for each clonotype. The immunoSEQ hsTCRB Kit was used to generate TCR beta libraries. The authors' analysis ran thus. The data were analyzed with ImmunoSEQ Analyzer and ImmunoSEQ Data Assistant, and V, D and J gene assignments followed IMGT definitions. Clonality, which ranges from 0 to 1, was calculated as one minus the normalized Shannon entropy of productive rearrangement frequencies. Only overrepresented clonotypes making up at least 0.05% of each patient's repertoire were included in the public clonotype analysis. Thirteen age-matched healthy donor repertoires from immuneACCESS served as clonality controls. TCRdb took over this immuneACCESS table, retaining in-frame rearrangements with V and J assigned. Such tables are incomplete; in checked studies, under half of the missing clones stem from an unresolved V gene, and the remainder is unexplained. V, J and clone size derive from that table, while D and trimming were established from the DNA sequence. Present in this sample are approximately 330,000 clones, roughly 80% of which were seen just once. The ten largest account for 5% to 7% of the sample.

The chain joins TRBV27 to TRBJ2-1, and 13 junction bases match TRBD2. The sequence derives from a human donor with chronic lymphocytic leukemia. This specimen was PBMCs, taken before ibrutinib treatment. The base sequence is TGTGCCAGCAGTTTATGGACGGGACTAGCGGGAAACAATGAGCAGTTCTTC. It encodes CASSLWTGLAGNNEQFF.